A single sample gave rise to the 18 T cell receptor beta chains below, sequenced in a study of CD8 T cells in Susac syndrome. Reverse transcription of about 0.45 to 1 ug RNA used random hexamers. TCRdb analysed the immunoSEQ multiplex PCR reads with MiXCR anew, one entry per CDR3 protein. This table has 95,000 to 150,000 distinct CDR3 sequences, 85% to 95% appearing once. The source material was CD8+ T cells from PBMCs. The origin of the receptors is a human donor with multiple sclerosis.

The CDR3 DNA reads TGTGCCAGTAGGGGACTGGGGACGACCCAGTACTTC. Amino acid sequence: CASRGLGTTQYF. V usage is TRBV6-4 and J usage is TRBJ2-5; D perhaps matches TRBD2 (6 bases). This CDR3 contains 12 residues. The V gene lost 9 bases and the J gene lost 7 bases, with 15 bases spanning the gap. From germline, CDR1 is MRHNA and CDR2 SNTAGT.

This clonotype was observed a handful of times. The chain employs TRBV12-3 or TRBV12-4 and TRBJ1-2; D is unresolved. Deletions cut 3 bases from V and 0 bases from J, with 8 bases between. The CDR3 is 14 amino acids. CDR3 nucleotides: TGTGCCAGCAGTTTCGCCGGTTCTAACTATGGCTACACCTTC. This codes for CASSFAGSNYGYTF.

The gene calls are TRBV30 and TRBJ2-7, with 7 bases aligning to TRBD1. The V segment lost 3 bases and the J segment 1 base; nucleotides outside the gene matches: 6. CDR3 size: 14 residues. Germline V CDR1 and CDR2: GTSNPN, SVGIG (reference sequence). CDR3 loop: CAWRVPGQSYEQYF. The CDR3 DNA reads TGTGCCTGGAGAGTTCCGGGACAGTCCTACGAGCAGTACTTC.

The chain recombines TRBV6-1 with TRBJ1-2; maybe TRBD1 (5 bases). Germline CDR1 MNHNS, CDR2 SASEGT. V shed 6 bases and J shed 7 bases, with 12 bases lying between them. The CDR3 has 12 amino acids. CDR3 bases: TGTGCCAGCAGGAACGACCAGGGTGGCTACACCTTC. Protein product: CASRNDQGGYTF.

This clonotype occurred once. The chain employs TRBV2 and TRBJ2-2; D gene unclear. This CDR3 region has 14 residues. The germline gives CDR1 SNHLY, CDR2 FYNNEI. V gave up 3 bases and J gave up 5 bases, with 10 bases separating them. Here the CDR3 DNA reads TGTGCCAGCAGTGATGGTCAGCAAACCGGGGAGCTGTTTTTT. Translation gives CASSDGQQTGELFF.

V and J are TRBV20-1 and TRBJ1-4; no clear D. The CDR3 extends over 14 amino acids. V was trimmed by 2 bases and J by 4 bases, leaving 11 bases between them. The germline V gene has CDR1 DFQATT and CDR2 SNEGSKA (reference sequence). CDR3 sequence: CSARQPWGNEKLFF. CDR3 nucleotide sequence: TGCAGTGCTAGACAGCCTTGGGGTAATGAAAAACTGTTTTTT.

The chain combines TRBV9 with TRBJ2-1, with 7 bases identical to TRBD1. The V gene end was trimmed by 4 bases and the J gene end by 0 bases; junction bases not matched to a gene: 10. Germline CDR1 SGDLS, CDR2 YYNGEE. The CDR3 is 17 residues long. The DNA for the CDR3 is TGTGCCAGCAGCTCCAGGGGGAAGGGTAGCTCCTACAATGAGCAGTTCTTC. Protein: CASSSRGKGSSYNEQFF.

CDR3 DNA: TGTGCCAGCAGCGTAGACCCTAGCGGAAGTGAGACCCAGTACTTC. Protein sequence: CASSVDPSGSETQYF. This chain connects TRBV9 to TRBJ2-5, with 7 bases that match TRBD2. This CDR3 is built from 15 residues. Germline values: CDR1 SGDLS, CDR2 YYNGEE. Trimming took 0 bases from V and 5 from J; bases not matched to a gene: 7.

This chain links TRBV20-1 with TRBJ2-1; no firm D call. The CDR3 runs to 11 residues. Between the trimmed V and J ends, which lost 7 bases and 3 bases, there was a span of 7 bases. The V gene's germline CDR1 is DFQATT and CDR2 SNEGSKA (reference sequence). CDR3 sequence reads: CSVLHYNEQFF. DNA for the CDR3: TGCAGTGTCCTCCACTACAATGAGCAGTTCTTC.

The rearrangement joins TRBV29-1 to TRBJ1-1, with 8 nucleotides matching TRBD1. The ends lost 5 bases at V and 0 bases at J; junction bases unmatched: 14. This CDR3 is built from 17 residues. CDR1 and CDR2 (germline): SQVTM, ANQGSEA. CDR3 bases: TGCAGCGTTTCCCTGGACAGGGAGCAGGGGATGAACACTGAAGCTTTCTTT. This sequence encodes CSVSLDREQGMNTEAFF.

The chain is built from TRBV12-3 or TRBV12-4 and TRBJ1-6, with 12 bases lining up with TRBD1. This CDR3 spans 15 amino acids. Germline trimming cut 5 bases from V and 9 bases from J; bases unmatched to any gene: 5. CDR3 in amino acids: CASSPGQGARSPLHF. The CDR3 coding sequence is TGTGCCAGCAGTCCGGGACAGGGGGCTCGTTCACCCCTCCACTTT.

This chain connects TRBV27 to TRBJ1-2, with 8 bases lining up with TRBD1. CDR3 size: 14 residues. CDR1 is MNHEY and CDR2 is SMNVEV in the germline V gene (reference sequence). After removal of 5 bases from V and 3 bases from J, the junction contained 5 bases not matched to a gene. The CDR3 loop is CASSLGTGHYGYTF. The CDR3 region has the DNA TGTGCCAGCAGTCTCGGGACAGGACACTATGGCTACACCTTC.

J is TRBJ1-2 and V is TRBV9; TRBD1 might be the D (5 bases). The ends were cut back, 2 bases at V and 7 bases at J, with 15 bases in the middle. The CDR3 contains 14 residues. The germline V gene has CDR1 SGDLS and CDR2 YYNGEE. The CDR3 spells CASSVGDSSFGYTF. CDR3 coding DNA: TGTGCCAGCAGCGTCGGGGACTCGAGTTTTGGCTACACCTTC.

The chain uses TRBV30 and TRBJ1-5; no clear D gene. CDR1 GTSNPN and CDR2 SVGIG come from the germline V gene (reference sequence). Between the trimmed V and J ends, which lost 5 bases and 2 bases, there was a span of 13 bases. The CDR3 is 14 residues long. CDR3 protein: CAWQPRGGNQPQHF. CDR3 sequence (DNA): TGTGCCTGGCAACCCCGGGGAGGCAATCAGCCCCAGCATTTT.

V and J are TRBV3-1 and TRBJ1-2, with D tentatively TRBD1 (6 bases). Trimming stripped 7 bases from V and 4 bases from J, with 22 bases between. Per the germline V gene, CDR1 is LGHDT and CDR2 is YNNKEL (reference sequence). The CDR3 runs to 16 residues. Here the CDR3 reads CASTAREEGGSYGYTF. CDR3 in DNA: TGTGCCAGCACCGCCAGGGAGGAGGGGGGTAGCTATGGCTACACCTTC. The whole variable domain, remainder taken from reference TRBV3-1 and TRBJ1-2, is DTAVSQTPKYLVTQMGNDKSIKCEQNLGHDTMYWYKQDSKKFLKIMFSYNNKELIINETVPNRFSPKSPDKAHLNLHINSLELGDSAVYFCASTAREEGGSYGYTFGSGTRLTVV.

The V and J genes are TRBV3-1 and TRBJ2-3; 11 positions match TRBD2. Germline assignment: CDR1 LGHDT and CDR2 YNNKEL (reference sequence). The length of the CDR3 is 16 residues. J lost 8 bases, V lost 4 bases, and 11 bases had no gene match. This CDR3 reads CASSPVLAGGSATQYF. The CDR3 nucleotides read TGTGCCAGCAGCCCAGTCCTAGCGGGAGGAAGCGCTACGCAGTATTTT.

The J gene is TRBJ2-2, the V gene TRBV24-1; D call uncertain. CDR1 KGHDR and CDR2 SFDVKD come from the germline V gene. This CDR3 is built from 14 residues. Trimming took 4 bases from V and 7 from J, leaving 12 bases between them. The CDR3 bases are TGTGCCACCAGTGAGACCGCAATGGGCGGGGAGCTGTTTTTT. It codes for CATSETAMGGELFF.

This clonotype was observed a single time. This sequence joins TRBV3-1 and TRBJ2-7; tentatively, D is TRBD1 (6 bases). V was cut by 0 bases and J by 6 bases, with 27 bases left in between. Germline values: CDR1 LGHDT, CDR2 YNNKEL (reference sequence). This CDR3 comprises 19 residues. DNA of the CDR3: TGTGCCAGCAGCCAAGAAGGGGGTCATCCAGGGTATCCCCTTGGCGAGCAGTACTTC. Translation gives CASSQEGGHPGYPLGEQYF.